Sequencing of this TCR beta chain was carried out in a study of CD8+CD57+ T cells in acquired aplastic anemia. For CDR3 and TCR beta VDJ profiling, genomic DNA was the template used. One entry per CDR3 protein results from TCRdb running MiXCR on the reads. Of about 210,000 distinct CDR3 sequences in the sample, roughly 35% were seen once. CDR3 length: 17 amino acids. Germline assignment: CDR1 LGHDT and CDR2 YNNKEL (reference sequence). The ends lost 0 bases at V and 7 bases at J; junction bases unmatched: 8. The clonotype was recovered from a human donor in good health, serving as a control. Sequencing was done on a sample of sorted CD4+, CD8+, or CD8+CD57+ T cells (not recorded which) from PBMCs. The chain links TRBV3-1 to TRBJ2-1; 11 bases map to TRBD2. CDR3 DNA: TGTGCCAGCAGCCAAGAATTTTGGGGACTAGCGGTAAATGAGCAGTTCTTC. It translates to CASSQEFWGLAVNEQFF.